This T cell receptor (beta chain) comes out of a study of T cell changes during pregnancy in multiple sclerosis. Germline values: CDR1 SNHLY, CDR2 FYNNEI. V was clipped by 4 bases and J by 2 bases, with 8 bases between them. The CDR3 totals 13 residues. Sequencing used immunoSEQ multiplex PCR; TCRdb keeps in-frame clones, though not all of them. The table has approximately 100,000 clones, under 95% seen once. This sequence joins TRBV2 and TRBJ1-1, with D perhaps matching TRBD1 (5 bases). The sample was peripheral blood, taken before pregnancy. This TCR was sampled from a female donor with multiple sclerosis, enrolled in a pregnancy study. The DNA of the CDR3 is TGTGCCAGCAGTGTCGGGACTAACACTGAAGCTTTCTTT. Protein product: CASSVGTNTEAFF.